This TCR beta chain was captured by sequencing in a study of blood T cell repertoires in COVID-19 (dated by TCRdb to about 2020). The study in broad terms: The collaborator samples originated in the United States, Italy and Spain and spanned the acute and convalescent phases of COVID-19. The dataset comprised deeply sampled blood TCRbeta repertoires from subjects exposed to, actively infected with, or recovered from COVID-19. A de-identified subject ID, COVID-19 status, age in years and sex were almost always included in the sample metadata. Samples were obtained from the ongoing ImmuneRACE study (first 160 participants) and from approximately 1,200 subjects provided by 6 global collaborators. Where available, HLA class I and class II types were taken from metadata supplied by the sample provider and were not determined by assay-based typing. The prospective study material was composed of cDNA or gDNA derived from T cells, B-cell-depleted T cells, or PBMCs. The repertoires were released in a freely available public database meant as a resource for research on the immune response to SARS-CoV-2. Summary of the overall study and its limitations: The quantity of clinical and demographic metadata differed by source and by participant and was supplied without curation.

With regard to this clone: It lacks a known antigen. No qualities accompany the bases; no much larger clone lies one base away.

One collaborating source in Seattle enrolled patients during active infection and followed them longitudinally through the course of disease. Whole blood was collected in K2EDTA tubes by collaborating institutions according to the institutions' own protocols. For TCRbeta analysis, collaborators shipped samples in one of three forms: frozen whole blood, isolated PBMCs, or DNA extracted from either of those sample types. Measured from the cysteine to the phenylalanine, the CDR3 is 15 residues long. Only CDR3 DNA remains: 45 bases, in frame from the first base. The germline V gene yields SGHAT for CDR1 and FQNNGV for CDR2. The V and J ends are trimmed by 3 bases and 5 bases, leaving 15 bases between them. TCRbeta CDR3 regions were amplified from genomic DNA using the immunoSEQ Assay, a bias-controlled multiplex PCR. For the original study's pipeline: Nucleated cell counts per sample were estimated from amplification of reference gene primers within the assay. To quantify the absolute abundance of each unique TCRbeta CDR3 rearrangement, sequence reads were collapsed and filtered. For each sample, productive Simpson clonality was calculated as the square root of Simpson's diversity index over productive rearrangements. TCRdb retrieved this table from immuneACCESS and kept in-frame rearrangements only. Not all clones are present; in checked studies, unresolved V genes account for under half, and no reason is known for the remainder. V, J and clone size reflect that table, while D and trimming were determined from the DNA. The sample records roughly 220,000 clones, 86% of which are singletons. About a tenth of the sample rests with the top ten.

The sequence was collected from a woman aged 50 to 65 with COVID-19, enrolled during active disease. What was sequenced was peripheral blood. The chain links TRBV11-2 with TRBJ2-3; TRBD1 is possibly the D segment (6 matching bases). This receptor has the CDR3 CASSFLTGLGDTQYF. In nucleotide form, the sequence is TGTGCCAGCAGCTTCCTAACAGGGTTAGGAGATACGCAGTATTTT.